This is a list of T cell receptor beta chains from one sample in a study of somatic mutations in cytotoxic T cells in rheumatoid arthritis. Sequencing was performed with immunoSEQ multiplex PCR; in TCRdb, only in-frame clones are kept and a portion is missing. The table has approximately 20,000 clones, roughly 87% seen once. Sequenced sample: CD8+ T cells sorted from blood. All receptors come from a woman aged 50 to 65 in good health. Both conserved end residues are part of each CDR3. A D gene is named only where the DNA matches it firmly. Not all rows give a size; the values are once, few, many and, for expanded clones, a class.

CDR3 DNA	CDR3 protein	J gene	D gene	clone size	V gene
TGTGCCAGCAGTGAAGTGAGCTCTGGGGCCAACGTCCTGACTTTC	CASSEVSSGANVLTF	TRBJ2-6	.	.	TRBV2
TGCGCCAGCTTTGGACGTGGGCCAAGGGGACACTACGAGCAGTACTTC	CASFGRGPRGHYEQYF	TRBJ2-7	.	.	TRBV4-1
TGTGCCAGCAGCTTAGGACAGTCCACGGATACGCAGTATTTT	CASSLGQSTDTQYF	TRBJ2-3	.	.	TRBV7-8
TGTGCCAGCAGTCCACTAGCGGCTAGCACAGATACGCAGTATTTT	CASSPLAASTDTQYF	TRBJ2-3	TRBD2	.	TRBV27
TGTGCCACCAGCAGAGAAATAGACCCCCCGGCGCAGTATTTT	CATSREIDPPAQYF	TRBJ2-3	.	.	TRBV15
TGCGCCAGCAGTGATCCCGGGAGCCTGAATGAGCAGTTCTTC	CASSDPGSLNEQFF	TRBJ2-1	.	.	TRBV10-1
TGTGCCAGCCGACGAGAGGGTGAAAAACTGTTTTTT	CASRREGEKLFF	TRBJ1-4	.	once	TRBV2
TGTGCCAGCAGTGAAGCAACGGGGGGTAGGGAGACCCAGTACTTC	CASSEATGGRETQYF	TRBJ2-5	TRBD2	.	TRBV2
TGTGCCAGCAGCTTCAATGCCCGGGAGCTGTTTTTT	CASSFNARELFF	TRBJ2-2	.	once	TRBV9
TGTGCCAGCAGGCCGGGGGGCGGAGGGACGCAGTATTTT	CASRPGGGGTQYF	TRBJ2-3	.	.	TRBV5-6
TGTGCCAGCAGTTACGCCACAGGGGGCGATGAGCAGTTCTTC	CASSYATGGDEQFF	TRBJ2-1	TRBD1	.	TRBV6-5
TGTGCCAGCAGCCAGAACAGCTATGGCTACACCTTC	CASSQNSYGYTF	TRBJ1-2	.	.	TRBV7-9
TGTGCCAGTAGTCGGACAGGGGAAGCTTTCTTT	CASSRTGEAFF	TRBJ1-1	TRBD1	.	TRBV19
TGTGCCAGCAGTGAGACTCGCAATGAGCAGTTCTTC	CASSETRNEQFF	TRBJ2-1	.	.	TRBV6-1
TGCGCCAGCAGCCAAGATACCCCGGCCAGCTCCTACGAGCAGTACTTC	CASSQDTPASSYEQYF	TRBJ2-7	.	once	TRBV4-1
TGTGCCAGCAGCGAGTCTGGAAACACCATATATTTT	CASSESGNTIYF	TRBJ1-3	.	.	TRBV9
TGCAGTAGTGTCCAAGCTTCTGGCTACACCTTC	CSSVQASGYTF	TRBJ1-2	.	.	TRBV29-1
TGTGCCTGGAATGATGCGGGTAGCGAGCAGTACTTC	CAWNDAGSEQYF	TRBJ2-7	.	.	TRBV30
TGTGCCAGCAGCGTAGGGACAGGGGTCAATCAGCCCCAGCATTTT	CASSVGTGVNQPQHF	TRBJ1-5	TRBD1	.	TRBV9
TGTGCCAGCAGTGACCTCAGGGTATCCTACGAGCAGTACTTC	CASSDLRVSYEQYF	TRBJ2-7	.	few	TRBV6-1